This TCR beta chain is drawn from a study of blood T cell repertoires in COVID-19. This table comes from immunoSEQ multiplex PCR, and its TCRdb copy is limited to in-frame clones, with some not included. The table includes more than 95,000 clones, 70% to 90% detected once. CDR1 and CDR2 (germline): SGHNT, YYREEE (reference sequence). The CDR3 runs 12 residues. Trimming removed 3 bases from V and 6 bases from J, with 9 bases in between. This TCR came from a woman between 55 and 75 years old with acute or convalescent COVID-19. This sequence joins TRBV5-4 and TRBJ1-2, with D uncertain. Sequenced input: peripheral blood. CDR3 residues: CASSYPRDGYTF. CDR3 DNA: TGTGCCAGCAGCTACCCCCGCGATGGCTACACCTTC.